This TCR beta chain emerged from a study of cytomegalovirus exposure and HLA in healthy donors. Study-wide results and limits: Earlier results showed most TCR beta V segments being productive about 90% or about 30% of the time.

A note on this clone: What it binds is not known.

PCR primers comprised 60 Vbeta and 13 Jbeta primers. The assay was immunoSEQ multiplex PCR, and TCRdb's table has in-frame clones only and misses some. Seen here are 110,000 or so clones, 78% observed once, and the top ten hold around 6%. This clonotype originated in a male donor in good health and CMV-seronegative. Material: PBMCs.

The DNA of the CDR3 is TGTGCCAGCAGCCACGGACTAGCGGGAGAACAAGAGACCCAGTACTTC. Amino acid sequence: CASSHGLAGEQETQYF. The chain has TRBV7-2 and TRBJ2-5; 13 bases fit TRBD2. Germline assignment: CDR1 SGHTA and CDR2 FQGNSA. The CDR3 covers 16 residues. Trimming took 5 bases from V and 2 from J; bases not matched to a gene: 5. Combining the CDR3 with reference TRBV7-2 and TRBJ2-5 gives the whole variable domain GAGVSQSPSNKVTEKGKDVELRCDPISGHTALYWYRQSLGQGLEFLIYFQGNSAPDKSGLPSDRFSAERTGGSVSTLTIQRTQQEDSAVYLCASSHGLAGEQETQYFGPGTRLLVL.